This T cell receptor (beta chain) came from a study of blood T cell repertoires in COVID-19. Turning to the study itself: COVID-19 samples, acute and convalescent, were from the United States, Italy and Spain. T cells, B-cell-depleted T cells, or PBMCs provided the cDNA or gDNA that served as material.

The germline CDR1 and CDR2 sequences are MNHEY and SMNVEV (reference sequence). This CDR3 has 15 amino acids. V was pared by 3 bases and J by 3 bases, with 3 bases of the junction left unmatched. A few counts support this clone. In the original workflow: It was from reference gene primer amplification that nucleated cell counts were estimated. Measured with immunoSEQ multiplex PCR; TCRdb has only the in-frame clones, and not every one. V, J and clone size derive from that table, while D and trimming were established from the DNA sequence. This repertoire shows over 120,000 clones, roughly 76% found once; its top ten account for 9% to 10%.

The sequenced sample consisted of peripheral blood. This TCR was sampled from a woman aged 50 to 60 with active or convalescent COVID-19. The V call is TRBV27, the J call TRBJ1-5, with 9 positions matching TRBD1. The CDR3 bases are TGTGCCAGCAGTTTGGGACAGGGCCTCAATCAGCCCCAGCATTTT. It encodes CASSLGQGLNQPQHF.